The 18 T cell receptor beta chains listed next were all sequenced from one sample in a study of blood T cell repertoires in COVID-19. TCRdb's table, derived via immunoSEQ multiplex PCR, lists solely in-frame clones and lacks some. The sample shows over 250,000 clones, more than 85% of them seen only once. Material for sequencing was PBMCs or T cells enriched from blood (not recorded which). The receptor set was obtained from a man aged 35-49 years who had recovered from COVID-19.

This chain links TRBV9 with TRBJ2-3; TRBD2 might be the D (6 bases). Deletions cut 0 bases from V and 0 bases from J, with 14 bases between. Germline assignment: CDR1 SGDLS and CDR2 YYNGEE. CDR3 size: 17 residues. CDR3 nucleotide sequence: TGTGCCAGCAGCGTAGGGGTGGGAGGTGGCAGCACAGATACGCAGTATTTT. It codes for CASSVGVGGGSTDTQYF.

The J gene is TRBJ2-1, the V gene TRBV2; D remains unclear. Between the trimmed V and J ends, which lost 2 bases and 4 bases, there was a span of 9 bases. Germline V CDR1 and CDR2: SNHLY, FYNNEI. The CDR3 length is 14 residues. CDR3 sequence reads: CASSERRQYNEQFF. CDR3 coding DNA: TGTGCCAGCAGTGAACGCAGGCAGTACAATGAGCAGTTCTTC.

This clone was detected once. The genes are TRBV28 and TRBJ1-2; D gene ambiguous. The V gene lost 7 bases and the J gene lost 4 bases, with 13 bases spanning the gap. Looked up from germline, CDR1 is MDHEN and CDR2 is SYDVKM. This CDR3 has 13 amino acids. Here the CDR3 DNA reads TGTGCCAGCACCCTAAAATGGGCCTATGGCTACACCTTC. Translated: CASTLKWAYGYTF.

The chain has TRBV5-4 and TRBJ2-7; no firm D call. Per germline, CDR1 SGHNT and CDR2 YYREEE (reference sequence). The CDR3 sequence is 16 residues long. Deletions cut 1 base from V and 0 bases from J, with 14 bases between. The CDR3 coding sequence is TGTGCCAGCAGCTTGAACGGTTTCCGGAGCTCCTACGAGCAGTACTTC. Amino acid sequence: CASSLNGFRSSYEQYF.

The J gene is TRBJ2-1, the V gene TRBV5-4, with a possible D match to TRBD2 (6 bases). This CDR3 spans 13 amino acids. Germline V gene lookup returns CDR1 SGHNT and CDR2 YYREEE (reference sequence). Trimming took off 6 bases at V and 5 bases at J, with 12 bases between the two ends. In nucleotides, the CDR3 is TGTGCCAGCATCGGAGGGTGGGACAATGAGCAGTTCTTC. Translation: CASIGGWDNEQFF.

The CDR3 DNA reads TGTGCCAGTAGTATGCGAGACATTCCCTACGAGCAGTACTTC. This sequence encodes CASSMRDIPYEQYF. This rearrangement joins TRBV19 to TRBJ2-7; D gene unclear. The CDR3 sequence is 14 residues long. V was trimmed by 3 bases and J by 2 bases, leaving 11 bases between them. Per germline, CDR1 LNHDA and CDR2 SQIVND (reference sequence).

This chain links TRBV11-3 with TRBJ2-1; TRBD2 matches 12 bases. CDR3 length equals 19 residues. The V segment lost 0 bases and the J segment 9 bases; nucleotides outside the gene matches: 15. CDR1 and CDR2 from the germline V gene are SGHNT and YENEEA. The CDR3 sequence: CASSLDRVRASGRAPEQFF. Written as DNA, the CDR3 is TGTGCCAGCAGCTTAGATCGCGTCCGAGCTAGCGGGAGGGCCCCTGAGCAGTTCTTC.

This clone came up once. The genes are TRBV7-6 and TRBJ1-5, with D maybe TRBD1 (6 bases). Between the trimmed V and J ends, which lost 2 bases and 16 bases, there was a span of 15 bases. Per the germline V gene, CDR1 is SGHVS and CDR2 is FNYEAQ. CDR3 size: 12 residues. CDR3 nucleotide sequence: TGTGCCAGCAGCTTATGGCGGGGGCCGAAACATTTT. Protein: CASSLWRGPKHF.

This clone was observed a few times. This chain links TRBV5-1 with TRBJ1-2; the D gene is possibly TRBD1 (5 bases). Germline loops: CDR1 SGHRS, CDR2 YFSETQ. The length of the CDR3 is 15 residues. The V and J ends lost 1 base and 2 bases respectively, with 12 bases between them. The CDR3, as DNA: TGCGCCAGCAGCTTGAGCGGGGCCCGCAACTATGGCTACACCTTC. It yields the protein CASSLSGARNYGYTF.

This clone has ten or more counts. This chain joins TRBV6-1 and TRBJ2-1; 10 bases fit TRBD1. The CDR3 length is 15 residues. V dropped 1 base and J dropped 3; count of bases not matched to a gene: 0. Looked up from germline, CDR1 is MNHNS and CDR2 is SASEGT. The CDR3, as DNA: TGTGCCAGCAGTGAAGGGACAGGGGGCTACAATGAGCAGTTCTTC. It codes for CASSEGTGGYNEQFF.

The chain uses TRBV13 and TRBJ2-1; D is unresolved. CDR1 is PRHDT, CDR2 FYEKMQ, per germline (reference sequence). This CDR3 comprises 15 residues. The V and J ends lost 5 bases and 5 bases respectively, with 16 bases between them. The DNA of the CDR3 is TGTGCCAGCAGCGCAACAGAGTTTCCCGACAATGAGCAGTTCTTC. Protein sequence: CASSATEFPDNEQFF.

A single count supports this clone. The chain uses TRBV19 and TRBJ2-3, with D perhaps TRBD2 (6 bases). The CDR3 loop spans 18 amino acids. V shed 5 bases and J shed 6 bases, with 27 bases lying between them. The V gene's germline CDR1 is LNHDA and CDR2 SQIVND (reference sequence). In nucleotides, the CDR3 is TGTGCCAGTAGTTGGGCCTCCCCCGGGACTTCCTTCTTGGATACGCAGTATTTT. Its translation is CASSWASPGTSFLDTQYF.

V is TRBV21-1 and J is TRBJ2-7; TRBD1, the table's D call, lacks a check against the DNA. TRBV21-1 represents a pseudogene. CDR3 length: 14 residues. CDR3 DNA: TGTGCCAGCAGCTTCGACAGGGGGCCCAACGAGCAGTACTTC. This sequence encodes CASSFDRGPNEQYF.

This clone was observed a handful of times. V gene TRBV24-1 combines with J gene TRBJ1-1; no reliable D call. CDR1 KGHDR and CDR2 SFDVKD come from the germline V gene. The CDR3 is 12 residues long. With 7 bases removed from V and 1 base from J, the gap between germline ends came to 6 bases. CDR3 DNA sequence: TGTGCCACCAGGAGAACGAACACTGAAGCTTTCTTT. Translation: CATRRTNTEAFF.

The sample holds one count of this clone. V gene TRBV29-1 combines with J gene TRBJ2-1; 11 bases are a match to TRBD2. The CDR3 loop spans 15 amino acids. Germline lookup yields CDR1 SQVTM and CDR2 ANQGSEA. After removal of 5 bases from V and 9 bases from J, the junction contained 12 bases not matched to a gene. The CDR3 here is CSVRKISGREAEQFF. In DNA form, the CDR3 reads TGCAGCGTTAGAAAAATTAGCGGGAGGGAGGCTGAGCAGTTCTTC.

The gene calls are TRBV2 and TRBJ1-5; 9 bases agree with TRBD1. The ends lost 8 bases at V and 5 bases at J; junction bases unmatched: 4. This CDR3 has 13 amino acids. Germline V gene lookup returns CDR1 SNHLY and CDR2 FYNNEI. CDR3 sequence (DNA): TGTGCCAGCGACAGGGGGATGGATCAGCCCCAGCATTTT. Translation gives CASDRGMDQPQHF.

As concerns this clone: The sample carries other DNA sequences with the same CDR3. The V and J genes are TRBV9 and TRBJ1-5, with 8 positions matching TRBD1. The V gene's germline CDR1 is SGDLS and CDR2 YYNGEE. CDR3 length: 15 amino acids. The V gene end was trimmed by 0 bases and the J gene end by 5 bases; junction bases not matched to a gene: 4. CDR3 sequence reads: CASSVGGQGHQPQHF. CDR3 nucleotide sequence: TGTGCCAGCAGCGTAGGAGGACAGGGACATCAGCCCCAGCATTTT.

V is TRBV2 and J is TRBJ2-2; tentatively, D is TRBD1 (6 bases). V was cut by 4 bases and J by 7 bases, with 13 bases left in between. The CDR3 contains 14 residues. Germline V lookup: CDR1 SNHLY, CDR2 FYNNEI. The DNA for the CDR3 is TGTGCCAGCAGTGCCTCAGGGGTCGGCGGGGAGCTGTTTTTT. Its protein is CASSASGVGGELFF.